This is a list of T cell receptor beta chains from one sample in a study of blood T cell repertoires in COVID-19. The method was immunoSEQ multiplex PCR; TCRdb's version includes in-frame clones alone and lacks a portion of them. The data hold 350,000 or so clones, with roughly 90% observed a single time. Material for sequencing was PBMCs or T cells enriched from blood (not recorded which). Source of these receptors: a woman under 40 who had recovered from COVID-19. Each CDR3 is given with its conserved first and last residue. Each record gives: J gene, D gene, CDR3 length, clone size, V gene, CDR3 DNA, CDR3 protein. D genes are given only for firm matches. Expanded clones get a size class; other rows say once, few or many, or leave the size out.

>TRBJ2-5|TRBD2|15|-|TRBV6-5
TGTGCCAGCAGTCACAGACTAGCGGGAGTAGAGACCCAGTACTTC
CASSHRLAGVETQYF
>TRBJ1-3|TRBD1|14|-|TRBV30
TGTGCCTGGAAGGAAACAGGGGGCGAAAACACCATATATTTT
CAWKETGGENTIYF
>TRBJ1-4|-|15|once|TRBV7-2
TGTGCCAGCAGCTTAGGACCTGCCGGGAGTGAAAAACTGTTTTTT
CASSLGPAGSEKLFF
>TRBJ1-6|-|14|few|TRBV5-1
TGCGCCAGCAGCTTGGGCGGACAAAATTCACCCCTCCACTTT
CASSLGGQNSPLHF
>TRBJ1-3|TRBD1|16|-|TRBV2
TGTGCCAGCAGTGTTGGGACAGGGGTCTCTGGAAACACCATATATTTT
CASSVGTGVSGNTIYF
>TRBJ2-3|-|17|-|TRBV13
TGTGCCAGCAGCAACCCTGTTTCGGCGGGCCCTACAGATACGCAGTATTTT
CASSNPVSAGPTDTQYF
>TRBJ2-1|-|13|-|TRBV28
TGTGCCAGCAGCAGCGGACCTTCTAATGAGCAGTTCTTC
CASSSGPSNEQFF
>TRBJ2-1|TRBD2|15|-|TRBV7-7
TGTGCTAGCAGCCCGACTAGCGGGAGCTACAATGAGCAGTTCTTC
CASSPTSGSYNEQFF
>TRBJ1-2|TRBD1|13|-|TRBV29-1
TGCAGCGTGAGCCGGGACAGGGAGGCGGGCTACACCTTC
CSVSRDREAGYTF
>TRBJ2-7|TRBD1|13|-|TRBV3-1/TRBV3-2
TGTGCCAGCAGCCCAGGACAGGGCTACGAGCAGTACTTC
CASSPGQGYEQYF
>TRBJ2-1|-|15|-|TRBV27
TGTGCCAGCAGAAAACCGGGACAAGACTACAATGAGCAGTTCTTC
CASRKPGQDYNEQFF